This entry concerns a single TCR beta chain. No antigen is known for it. TCRdb redid the calling of the reads with MiXCR, one entry per CDR3 protein. Seen here are roughly 320,000 distinct CDR3 sequences, over 7.5% observed once, and the top ten hold roughly 4%. The germline V gene has CDR1 SGHVS and CDR2 FNYEAQ. This CDR3 has 14 amino acids. V lost 5 bases and J lost 1, with 12 bases in between. The source of the sample is a study of T cell repertoires in cytomegalovirus infection. Study-level information: CMV infection and matching HLA type were both indicated by public TCR beta signatures.

Study observations and caveats: Ex vivo responses were dominated by HLA-C-restricted CMV-specific TCR beta clonotypes. Cumulative frequency (of public TCR beta family members) identified carriers of CMV plus the relevant HLA.

The clonotype comes from a human donor in good health (CMV status not recorded). Some clones in this sample may be carry-over from other donors' samples. The V and J genes are TRBV7-6 and TRBJ2-7; D possibly corresponds to TRBD2 (5 bases). Sequencing was carried out using PBMCs. CDR3 in amino acids: CASSPGLRSYEQYF. CDR3 bases: TGTGCCAGCAGCCCTGGACTCCGATCCTACGAGCAGTACTTC.